The T cell receptor beta chain described here comes from a study of long-term antiretroviral therapy in people with HIV. Study results and limitations: With ART, diversity went up but was still lower than in transplant donor controls.

The cryopreserved samples used held 1-10 million PBMC prior to extraction of DNA. With survey level as its setting, the immunoSEQ assay was v3.0. The assay was immunoSEQ multiplex PCR, and TCRdb's table has in-frame clones only and misses some. This table holds under 25,000 clones, approximately 86% found once. The CDR3 length is 15 residues. The V and J ends lost 5 bases and 3 bases, in that order; junction bases with no gene match: 9. The germline gives CDR1 SGHAT, CDR2 FQDESV (reference sequence). A word on this clone: The antigen is unknown.

The chain carries TRBV11-1 and TRBJ1-2, with 7 nucleotides matching TRBD1. The source was unsorted PBMCs, collected 0.5 years after starting antiretroviral therapy. This receptor was obtained from a man aged 40-49 years with HIV. CDR3 DNA sequence: TGTGCCAGCAGCGTAGGCGGCAGGGGGGACTATGGCTACACCTTC. Translated: CASSVGGRGDYGYTF.